The next 7 T cell receptor beta chains were all read from a single sample in a study of T cell clonality in common variable immunodeficiency. Sequencing was performed with immunoSEQ multiplex PCR; in TCRdb, only in-frame clones are kept and a portion is missing. The sample lists about 81,000 clones, none appearing once, the ten largest making up approximately 0.84%. Input material: peripheral blood mononuclear cells. The receptor source for this set is a person aged 18 to 75 in good health.

This clone has ten or more counts. Read sequence stops 3 residues before the CDR3 end, and the germline J gene provides the missing end. The chain combines TRBV5-6 with TRBJ2-7; TRBD2 aligns across 13 bases. The germline gives CDR1 SGHDT, CDR2 YYEEEE. The CDR3 is 15 residues long. The V segment lost 6 bases and the J segment 1 base; nucleotides outside the gene matches: 4. CDR3 DNA, as far as it was read: TGTGCCAGCACGAGACTAGCGGGAGGTTCCTACGAG. Translated, it gives CASTRLAGGSYE. The full-length CDR3 reads as CASTRLAGGSYEQYF.

This clone was observed a handful of times. CDR3 region: CASSDGGSISYEQYF. CDR3 bases read: TGTGCCAGCAGCGATGGCGGGAGTATATCCTACGAG. The J gene is TRBJ2-7, the V gene TRBV11-1, with TRBD2 matching over 7 bases. The sequenced fragment ends 3 residues before the CDR3 boundary, so the rest is inferred from the germline J gene. CDR1 and CDR2 (germline): SGHAT, FQDESV (reference sequence). V was clipped by 5 bases and J by 1 base; unmatched bases: 8. The CDR3 runs to 15 residues.

This clone was observed at least ten times. The observed sequence ends 3 residues before the CDR3 terminus, with the missing tail filled in from the germline J gene. The V and J genes are TRBV20-1 and TRBJ1-5; TRBD1 might be the D (5 bases). Trimming took 4 bases from V and 4 from J, leaving 8 bases between them. Germline V gives CDR1 DFQATT, CDR2 SNEGSKA (reference sequence). CDR3 length equals 12 residues. The covered CDR3 bases are TGCAGTGCTACCAGGGTGAATCAGCCC. Translated, it gives CSATRVNQP. The full CDR3 is CSATRVNQPQHF.

This clone was counted many times. Coverage ceases 3 residues before the CDR3 finishes, and the germline J gene fills in the end. The chain uses TRBV18 and TRBJ1-1; 9 bases map to TRBD1. With V trimmed by 3 bases and J by 7 bases, 12 bases remained unmatched. The CDR3 runs to 16 residues. From germline, CDR1 is KGHSH and CDR2 LQKENI. The sequenced part of the CDR3 DNA is TGTGCCAGCTCACCCTCAACAGGGGGCGTCGACCGTGAA. It specifies CASSPSTGGVDRE. The whole CDR3 protein is CASSPSTGGVDREAFF.

This clone was observed at least ten times. Sequencing ends 3 residues short of the CDR3 end; the germline J gene provides the rest. This chain connects TRBV2 to TRBJ1-2; D may be TRBD1 (5 bases). Trimming cost V 1 base and J 4 bases, with 7 bases left between them. The CDR3 has 13 amino acids. The germline V gene has CDR1 SNHLY and CDR2 FYNNEI. The CDR3 protein is CASSEEQAYGYTF. The DNA read from the CDR3 is TGTGCCAGCAGTGAAGAACAGGCCTATGGC.

This clone occurred many times. The read ends 3 residues before the CDR3 terminus; that terminus is restored from the germline J gene. The V gene is TRBV3-1 (or the pseudogene TRBV3-2), the J gene TRBJ2-5; D is perhaps TRBD1 (5 bases). The V end was cut by 0 bases, the J end by 2 bases, with 19 bases between. The CDR3 covers 18 residues. Germline V CDR1 and CDR2: LGHDT, YNNKEL (reference sequence). The CDR3 sequence is CASSQDRARLHRQETQYF. Incomplete CDR3 DNA: TGTGCCAGCAGCCAAGACAGGGCTCGCCTGCACCGTCAAGAGACC.

This clone was detected many times. CDR3 loop: CASSEGLNNEQFF. The sequenced part of the CDR3 DNA is TGTGCCAGCAGTGAAGGGCTTAACAATGAG. The gene calls are TRBV2 and TRBJ2-1; D unclear. The read halts 3 residues ahead of the CDR3 end, with the missing end drawn from the germline J gene. The CDR3 runs to 13 residues. Germline values: CDR1 SNHLY, CDR2 FYNNEI. Trimming shortened V by 1 base and J by 5 bases, and 6 bases separated the two germline ends.